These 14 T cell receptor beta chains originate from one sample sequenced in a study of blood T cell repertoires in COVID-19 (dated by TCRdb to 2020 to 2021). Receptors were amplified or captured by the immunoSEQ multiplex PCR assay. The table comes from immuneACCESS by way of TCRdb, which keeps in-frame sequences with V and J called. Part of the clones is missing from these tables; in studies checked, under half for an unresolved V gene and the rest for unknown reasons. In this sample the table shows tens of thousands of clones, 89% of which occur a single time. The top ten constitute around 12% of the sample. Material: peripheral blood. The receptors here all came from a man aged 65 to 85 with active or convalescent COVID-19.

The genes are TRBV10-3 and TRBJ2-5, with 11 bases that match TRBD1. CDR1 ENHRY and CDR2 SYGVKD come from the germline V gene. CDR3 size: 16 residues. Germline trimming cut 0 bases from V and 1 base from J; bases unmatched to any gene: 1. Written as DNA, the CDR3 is TGTGCCATCAGTGAGTCTGGGACAGGGGGCCAAGAGACCCAGTACTTC. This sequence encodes CAISESGTGGQETQYF.

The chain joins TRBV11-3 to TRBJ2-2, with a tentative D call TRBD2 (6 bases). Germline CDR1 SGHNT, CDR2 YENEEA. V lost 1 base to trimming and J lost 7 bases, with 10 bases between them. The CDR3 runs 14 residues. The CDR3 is CASSLGFGGGELFF. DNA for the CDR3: TGTGCCAGCAGCTTAGGCTTCGGGGGCGGGGAGCTGTTTTTT.

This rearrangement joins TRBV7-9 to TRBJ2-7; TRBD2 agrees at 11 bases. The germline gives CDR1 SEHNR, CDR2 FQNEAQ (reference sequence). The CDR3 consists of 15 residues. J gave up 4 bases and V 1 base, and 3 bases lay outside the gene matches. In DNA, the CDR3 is TGTGCCAGCAGCTTAGGACTAGCGGGGAGGTACGAGCAGTACTTC. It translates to CASSLGLAGRYEQYF. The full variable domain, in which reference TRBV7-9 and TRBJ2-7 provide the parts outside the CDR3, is DTGVSQNPRHKITKRGQNVTFRCDPISEHNRLYWYRQTLGQGPEFLTYFQNEAQLEKSRLLSDRFSAERPKGSFSTLEIQRTEQGDSAMYLCASSLGLAGRYEQYFGPGTRLTVT.

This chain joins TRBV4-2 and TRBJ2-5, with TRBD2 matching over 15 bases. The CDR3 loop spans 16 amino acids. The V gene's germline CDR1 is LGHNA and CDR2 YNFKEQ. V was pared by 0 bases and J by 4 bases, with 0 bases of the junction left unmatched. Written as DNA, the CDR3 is TGTGCCAGCAGCCAAGAGGGACTAGCGGGAGGAGAGACCCAGTACTTC. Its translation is CASSQEGLAGGETQYF.

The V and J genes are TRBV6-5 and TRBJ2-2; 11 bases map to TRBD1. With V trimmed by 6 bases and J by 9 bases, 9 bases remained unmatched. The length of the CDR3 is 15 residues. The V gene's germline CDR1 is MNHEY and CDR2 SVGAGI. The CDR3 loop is CASSQGQGARRELFF. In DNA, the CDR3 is TGTGCCAGCAGCCAAGGACAGGGGGCGAGGCGGGAGCTGTTTTTT.

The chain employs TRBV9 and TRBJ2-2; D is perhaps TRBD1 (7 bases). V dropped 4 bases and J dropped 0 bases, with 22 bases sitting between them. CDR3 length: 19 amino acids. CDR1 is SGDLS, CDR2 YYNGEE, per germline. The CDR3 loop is CASSSEEGNRGTNTGELFF. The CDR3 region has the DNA TGTGCCAGCAGCTCCGAGGAGGGTAACAGGGGTACGAACACCGGGGAGCTGTTTTTT.

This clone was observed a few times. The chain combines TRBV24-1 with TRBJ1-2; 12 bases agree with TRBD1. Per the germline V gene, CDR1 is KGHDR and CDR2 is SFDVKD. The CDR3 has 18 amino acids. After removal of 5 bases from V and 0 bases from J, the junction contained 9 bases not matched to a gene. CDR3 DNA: TGTGCCACCAGTGGTTCAGCCGGGACAGGGGGCACTAACTATGGCTACACCTTC. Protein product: CATSGSAGTGGTNYGYTF.

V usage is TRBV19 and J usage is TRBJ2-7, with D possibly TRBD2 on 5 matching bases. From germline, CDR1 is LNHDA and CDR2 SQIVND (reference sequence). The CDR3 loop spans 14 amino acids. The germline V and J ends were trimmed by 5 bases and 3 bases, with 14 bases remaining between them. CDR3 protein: CASSPGGSIYEQYF. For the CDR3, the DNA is TGTGCCAGTAGTCCAGGCGGGTCGATCTACGAGCAGTACTTC. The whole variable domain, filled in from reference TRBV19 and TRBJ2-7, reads DGGITQSPKYLFRKEGQNVTLSCEQNLNHDAMYWYRQDPGQGLRLIYYSQIVNDFQKGDIAEGYSVSREKKESFPLTVTSAQKNPTAFYLCASSPGGSIYEQYFGPGTRLTVT.

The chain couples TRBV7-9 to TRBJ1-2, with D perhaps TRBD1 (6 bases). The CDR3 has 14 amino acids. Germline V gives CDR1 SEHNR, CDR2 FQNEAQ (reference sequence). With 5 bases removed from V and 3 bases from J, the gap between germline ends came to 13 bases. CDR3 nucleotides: TGTGCCAGCAGCGGGAACAGGGTGGACTATGGCTACACCTTC. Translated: CASSGNRVDYGYTF.

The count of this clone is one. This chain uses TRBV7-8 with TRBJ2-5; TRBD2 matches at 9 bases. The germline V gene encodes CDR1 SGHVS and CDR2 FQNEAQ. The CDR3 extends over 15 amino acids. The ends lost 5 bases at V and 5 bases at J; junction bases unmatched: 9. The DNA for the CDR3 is TGTGCCAGCAGCGACGGGCTAGCGGGGAGGGAGACCCAGTACTTC. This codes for CASSDGLAGRETQYF.

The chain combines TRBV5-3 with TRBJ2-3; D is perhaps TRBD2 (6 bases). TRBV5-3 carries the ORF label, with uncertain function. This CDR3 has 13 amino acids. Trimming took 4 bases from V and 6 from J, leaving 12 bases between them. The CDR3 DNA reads TGTGCCAGAAGCCGCCGGGACTGGGATACGCAGTATTTT. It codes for CARSRRDWDTQYF.

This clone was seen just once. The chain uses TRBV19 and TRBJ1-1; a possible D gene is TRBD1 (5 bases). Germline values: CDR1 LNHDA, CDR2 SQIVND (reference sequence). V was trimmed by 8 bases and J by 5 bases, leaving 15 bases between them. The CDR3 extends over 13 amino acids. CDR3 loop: CASAGTALTEAFF. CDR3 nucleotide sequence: TGTGCCAGTGCCGGGACTGCCTTGACTGAAGCTTTCTTT.

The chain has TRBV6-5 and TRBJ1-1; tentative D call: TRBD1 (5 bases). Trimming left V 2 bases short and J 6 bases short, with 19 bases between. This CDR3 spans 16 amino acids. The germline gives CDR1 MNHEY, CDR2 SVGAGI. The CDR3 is CASSYTRGGARAEAFF. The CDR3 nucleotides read TGTGCCAGCAGTTACACCCGAGGAGGGGCGAGGGCTGAAGCTTTCTTT.

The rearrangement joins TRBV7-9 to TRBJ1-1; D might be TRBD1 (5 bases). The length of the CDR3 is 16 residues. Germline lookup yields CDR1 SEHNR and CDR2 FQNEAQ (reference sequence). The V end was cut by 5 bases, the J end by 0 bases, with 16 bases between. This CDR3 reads CASSHLTGHLNTEAFF. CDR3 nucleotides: TGTGCCAGCAGCCACCTTACAGGTCACCTGAACACTGAAGCTTTCTTT. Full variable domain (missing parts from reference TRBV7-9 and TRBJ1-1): DTGVSQNPRHKITKRGQNVTFRCDPISEHNRLYWYRQTLGQGPEFLTYFQNEAQLEKSRLLSDRFSAERPKGSFSTLEIQRTEQGDSAMYLCASSHLTGHLNTEAFFGQGTRLTVV.